These T cell receptor beta chains were read from a single sample in a study of shared clonotypes between healthy human individuals. Sequenced by immunoSEQ multiplex PCR; TCRdb stores in-frame clones only, minus some. The sample consists of over a million clones, more than 95% of them appearing once. The sequencing input was naive CD4+ T cells sorted from blood. The receptors shown here come from a man younger than 40 in good health. Each CDR3 is given with its conserved first and last residue. A D gene is named only where the DNA matches it firmly. Where a row states a size, it is once, few, many or the class of an expanded clone; other rows omit it.

-,-,TRBV7-6,TRBJ2-5,CASSLPAETQYF
-,-,TRBV19,TRBJ1-5,CASTLRGRDRNQPQHF
-,-,TRBV5-6,TRBJ1-1,CASSPTLGRSNTEAFF
-,TRBD1,TRBV5-4,TRBJ1-2,CASSFWDRAFGYTF
-,TRBD1,TRBV9,TRBJ1-1,CASSARTGGDTEAFF
-,TRBD1,TRBV10-1,TRBJ2-2,CASSGDRGLGGELFF
-,TRBD1,TRBV5-5,TRBJ2-1,CASSFGTGVFNEQFF
-,TRBD1,TRBV29-1,TRBJ1-2,CSATGTGANSYGYTF
once,TRBD2,TRBV7-9,TRBJ2-1,CASSSSGSQPREQFF
-,TRBD1,TRBV5-5,TRBJ1-2,CASSSGTGGGYTF
-,-,TRBV18,TRBJ2-7,CASSPGGDLSYEQYF
-,TRBD2,TRBV27,TRBJ2-7,CASSTSGKYEQYF
-,-,TRBV5-6,TRBJ2-5,CASSRWWREEETQYF
-,TRBD2,TRBV7-6,TRBJ2-3,CASSLGTSGTDTQYF
-,-,TRBV9,TRBJ2-5,CASSVEGTDSTQYF
-,-,TRBV5-1,TRBJ2-5,CASSGHTGLQETQYF
-,-,TRBV6-5,TRBJ2-1,CASSLDTNEQFF
-,-,TRBV29-1,TRBJ2-1,CSVGGFGRGEQFF
-,-,TRBV6-5,TRBJ1-2,CALPYPPEAEYGYTF
-,-,TRBV28,TRBJ2-5,CASSLGGRETQYF
-,TRBD2,TRBV4-2,TRBJ2-7,CASSLRLSGGSYEQYF
-,TRBD1,TRBV28,TRBJ1-2,CASSPYRGYGYTF
-,TRBD2,TRBV4-3,TRBJ2-3,CASSLGTSGTDTQYF
once,-,TRBV7-8,TRBJ2-3,CASSAGQASTDTQYF
-,-,TRBV2,TRBJ1-3,CASSTNGGTSGNTIYF
once,TRBD1,TRBV5-1,TRBJ2-1,CASRRQGATYNEQFF
-,-,TRBV21-1,TRBJ2-3,CASSKDPAGTTSTDTQYF
-,-,TRBV5-4,TRBJ1-1,CASSFLASEAFF
-,TRBD2,TRBV9,TRBJ2-1,CASSVAVLAGDYEQFF
-,TRBD2,TRBV29-1,TRBJ2-7,CSVERLAGGEQYF
-,-,TRBV18,TRBJ2-7,CASSPPSNYEQYF
once,-,TRBV9,TRBJ2-5,CASSVGSRDKPQETQYF
-,TRBD1,TRBV5-4,TRBJ2-7,CASSPPQGTGGYEQYF
-,-,TRBV5-4,TRBJ2-1,CASSYKNEQFF
-,TRBD1,TRBV5-1,TRBJ2-3,CASSETDRGVTQYF
-,TRBD2,TRBV10-3,TRBJ2-5,CAISEPGTSGGETQYF
-,TRBD2,TRBV9,TRBJ2-1,CASSASSGSYNEQFF
-,-,TRBV5-6,TRBJ1-2,CASSLGSLRFHYGYTF
-,-,TRBV7-9,TRBJ2-3,CASRLSGGTDTQYF
-,-,TRBV7-7,TRBJ2-5,CASSLDPIGETQYF
-,-,TRBV9,TRBJ1-2,CASSVAATNYGYTF
few,-,TRBV6-1,TRBJ1-5,CASSARHGGEKSQPQHF
-,TRBD1,TRBV30,TRBJ1-5,CAWQGARGNQPQHF
-,TRBD2,TRBV2,TRBJ2-5,CASKASGTGKMTQYF
-,-,TRBV18,TRBJ2-3,CASSPRVNTDTQYF
-,-,TRBV10-1,TRBJ2-2,CASSETRVSGELFF
-,-,TRBV5-1,TRBJ2-7,CASSLGAGVPYEQYF
once,-,TRBV7-9,TRBJ2-5,CASSFNNQETQYF
once,TRBD1,TRBV10-3,TRBJ2-7,CAISVDRGVLQRSYEQYF
-,-,TRBV28,TRBJ2-7,CASSSAYEQYF